This entry lists 9 T cell receptor beta chains sequenced from one sample in a study of chemoradiotherapy in HPV16-positive cancers (dated by TCRdb to the early 2020s). Library preparation was by the immunoSEQ multiplex PCR assay. TCRdb stores this immuneACCESS table with in-frame sequences only. Part of the clones is absent; in the studies checked, under half of the shortfall reflects unresolved V genes, and no reason is known for the rest. The sample table records under 85,000 clones; 88% of these occur just once. The top ten hold more than 3.5% of the sample. Sequencing used blood, obtained from a patient who underwent chemoradiotherapy. These receptors all come from a human donor with HPV-associated anogenital cancer.

CDR3 nucleotides: TGTGCCAGCAAGTTGGGCGCGAGCACAGATACGCAGTATTTT. Its translation: CASKLGASTDTQYF. The chain carries TRBV6-1 and TRBJ2-3, with no clear D. V shed 7 bases and J shed 0 bases, with 11 bases lying between them. CDR3 size: 14 residues. Germline CDR1 MNHNS, CDR2 SASEGT.

The rearrangement joins TRBV28 to TRBJ2-5, with D possibly TRBD1 on 5 matching bases. Germline CDR1 is MDHEN and CDR2 is SYDVKM. Trimming removed 6 bases from V and 5 bases from J, with 19 bases in between. The CDR3 consists of 15 residues. The CDR3 sequence is CASRFLGARRETQYF. For the CDR3, the DNA is TGTGCCAGCAGATTCCTAGGGGCACGAAGGGAGACCCAGTACTTC.

The chain uses TRBV6-6 and TRBJ1-4, with D unresolved. The CDR3 has 13 residues. Germline V gene lookup returns CDR1 MNHNY and CDR2 SVGAGI (reference sequence). V lost 6 bases and J 8 bases, leaving 13 bases between the germline ends. CDR3 nucleotide sequence: TGTGCCAGCAGCAGGACGCTTCGGGAAAAACTGTTTTTT. It encodes CASSRTLREKLFF.

The chain combines TRBV10-2 with TRBJ2-5; 8 nucleotides line up with TRBD2. V lost 4 bases, J lost 0 bases, and 7 bases stayed unmatched. The CDR3 has 16 residues. Germline loops: CDR1 WSHSY, CDR2 SAAADI. The DNA for the CDR3 is TGCGCCAGCAGTGGGCCCCCGGGGGGGGACCAAGAGACCCAGTACTTC. Translation gives CASSGPPGGDQETQYF.

V gene TRBV30 combines with J gene TRBJ1-2, with D tentatively TRBD1 (5 bases). Trimming left V 3 bases short and J 3 bases short, with 20 bases between. Per the germline V gene, CDR1 is GTSNPN and CDR2 is SVGIG (reference sequence). The CDR3 is made up of 16 amino acids. CDR3 sequence (DNA): TGTGCCTGGAGGGCGAGTGGGGCAGGGTTGGACTATGGCTACACCTTC. This gives the protein CAWRASGAGLDYGYTF.

This rearrangement joins TRBV30 to TRBJ2-2; 8 bases match TRBD1. V lost 3 bases and J lost 5; bases outside the gene matches: 2. The CDR3 has 13 residues. Germline values: CDR1 GTSNPN, CDR2 SVGIG (reference sequence). This CDR3 reads CAWRNRGTGELFF. The CDR3 region has the DNA TGTGCCTGGAGGAACAGGGGGACCGGGGAGCTGTTTTTT.

In its sample, this clone was seen once. The CDR3 region is CASSPPGLASEQFF. In DNA, the CDR3 is TGCGCCAGCAGCCCGCCTGGACTAGCGTCTGAGCAGTTCTTC. The chain combines TRBV4-1 with TRBJ2-1, with 9 bases that match TRBD2. Germline CDR1 is MGHRA and CDR2 is YSYEKL. Trimming removed 4 bases from V and 9 bases from J; junction bases left unmatched: 7. This CDR3 comprises 14 residues.

The CDR3 protein is CASSKNSGTRTGELFF. CDR3 coding DNA: TGTGCCAGCAGTAAGAACTCCGGGACCCGGACCGGGGAGCTGTTTTTT. The chain couples TRBV28 to TRBJ2-2, with D perhaps matching TRBD1 or TRBD2 (5 bases each). Deletions cut 5 bases from V and 5 bases from J, with 18 bases between. This CDR3 is built from 16 residues. The germline V gene encodes CDR1 MDHEN and CDR2 SYDVKM.

V and J are TRBV29-1 and TRBJ1-1; D ambiguous. The CDR3 totals 13 residues. Trimming cost V 2 bases and J 1 base, with 8 bases left between them. Germline V gives CDR1 SQVTM, CDR2 ANQGSEA. The CDR3 region has the DNA TGCAGCGTTGAAAGGAACCCGAACACTGAAGCTTTCTTT. Its translation is CSVERNPNTEAFF.